The clone carrying this TCR beta chain was seen only once. What it recognizes is unknown. These data are taken from a study of T cell responses to AZD1222 COVID-19 vaccine. Study-wide results and caveats: At baseline, seropositivity was found in only a handful of AZD1222 recipients. Repertoire sampling was restricted to post-peak T cell response timepoints.

V was pared by 2 bases and J by 4 bases, with 12 bases between. The CDR3 consists of 14 residues. Germline CDR1 GTSNPN, CDR2 SVGIG (reference sequence). The table came from immunoSEQ multiplex PCR; TCRdb's copy has only in-frame clones and leaves some out. The sample holds 120,000 or so clones, approximately 90% seen once. The sequencing used peripheral blood, collected on day 0 of MenACWY control vaccination. This receptor was taken from an adult in good health. The chain carries TRBV30 and TRBJ1-5, with TRBD1 as a possible D gene (5 bases). CDR3 in amino acids: CAWSFDGTNQPQHF. The CDR3 DNA follows: TGTGCCTGGAGTTTCGACGGGACTAATCAGCCCCAGCATTTT.